Here is one TCR beta chain with its context. The source of the sample is a study of T-cell memory formation after mild COVID-19. TCRdb passed the 5' RACE reads through MiXCR, listing each CDR3 protein once. In the table there are about 110,000 distinct CDR3 sequences, 15% to 20% of which are singletons. CDR1 and CDR2 (germline): SGHKS, YYEKEE (reference sequence). The germline V and J ends were trimmed by 4 bases and 1 base, with 17 bases remaining between them. CDR3 size: 16 residues. The J gene is TRBJ1-2, the V gene TRBV5-5, with D uncertain. Sample: PBMCs or a T cell subset sorted from them (not recorded which). The sequence was obtained from a man aged 18-30 years who had mild COVID-19 (a few samples of this study predate the infection). Cell type and time point are not known. CDR3 DNA sequence: TGTGCCAGCAGCGGCCCCGGGAGGAGTCATAACTATGGCTACACCTTC. Its translation is CASSGPGRSHNYGYTF.